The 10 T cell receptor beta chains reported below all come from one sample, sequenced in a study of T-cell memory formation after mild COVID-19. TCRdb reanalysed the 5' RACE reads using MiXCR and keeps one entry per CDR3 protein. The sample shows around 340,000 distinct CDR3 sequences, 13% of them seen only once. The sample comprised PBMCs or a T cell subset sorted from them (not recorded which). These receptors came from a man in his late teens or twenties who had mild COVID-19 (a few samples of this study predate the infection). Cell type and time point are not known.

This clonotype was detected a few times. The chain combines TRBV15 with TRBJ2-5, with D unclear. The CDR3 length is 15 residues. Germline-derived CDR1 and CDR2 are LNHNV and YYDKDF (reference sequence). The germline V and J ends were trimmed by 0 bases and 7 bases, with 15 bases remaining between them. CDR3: CATSRDASPSGTQYF. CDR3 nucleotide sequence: TGTGCCACCAGCAGAGATGCCAGTCCCTCAGGGACCCAGTACTTC. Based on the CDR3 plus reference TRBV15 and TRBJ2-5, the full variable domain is DAMVIQNPRYQVTQFGKPVTLSCSQTLNHNVMYWYQQKSSQAPKLLFHYYDKDFNNEADTPDNFQSRRPNTSFCFLDIRSPGLGDTAMYLCATSRDASPSGTQYFGPGTRLLVL.

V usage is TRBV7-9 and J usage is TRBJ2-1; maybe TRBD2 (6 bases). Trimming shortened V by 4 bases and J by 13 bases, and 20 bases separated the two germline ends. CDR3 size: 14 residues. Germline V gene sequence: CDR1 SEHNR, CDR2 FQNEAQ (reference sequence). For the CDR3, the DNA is TGTGCCAGCAGCTCGGTTGCGGGGCTTGGGAAACAGTTCTTC. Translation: CASSSVAGLGKQFF.

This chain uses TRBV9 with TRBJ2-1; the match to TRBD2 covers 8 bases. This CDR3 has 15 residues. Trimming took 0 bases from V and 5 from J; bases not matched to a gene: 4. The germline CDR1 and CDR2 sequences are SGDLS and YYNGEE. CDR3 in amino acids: CASSVELAVDNEQFF. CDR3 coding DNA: TGTGCCAGCAGCGTAGAACTAGCGGTCGACAATGAGCAGTTCTTC. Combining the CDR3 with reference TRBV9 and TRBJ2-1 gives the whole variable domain DSGVTQTPKHLITATGQRVTLRCSPRSGDLSVYWYQQSLDQGLQFLIQYYNGEERAKGNILERFSAQQFPDLHSELNLSSLELGDSALYFCASSVELAVDNEQFFGPGTRLTVL.

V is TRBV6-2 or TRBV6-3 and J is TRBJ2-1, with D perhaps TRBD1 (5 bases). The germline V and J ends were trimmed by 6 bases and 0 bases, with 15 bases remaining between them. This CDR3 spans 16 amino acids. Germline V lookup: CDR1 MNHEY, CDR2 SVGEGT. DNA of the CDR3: TGTGCCAGCAGCGGTCAAGGGGTGATCTCCTACAATGAGCAGTTCTTC. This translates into CASSGQGVISYNEQFF.

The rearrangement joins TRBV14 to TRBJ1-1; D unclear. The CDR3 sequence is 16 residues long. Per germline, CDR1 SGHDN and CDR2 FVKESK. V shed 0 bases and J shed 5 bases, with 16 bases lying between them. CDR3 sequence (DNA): TGTGCCAGCAGCCAAGATACGTCTCCCGGGAGGACTGAAGCTTTCTTT. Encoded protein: CASSQDTSPGRTEAFF.

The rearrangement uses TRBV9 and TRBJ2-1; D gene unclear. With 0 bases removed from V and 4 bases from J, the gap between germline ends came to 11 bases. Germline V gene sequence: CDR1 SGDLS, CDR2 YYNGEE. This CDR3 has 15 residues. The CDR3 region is CASSVAPDGYNEQFF. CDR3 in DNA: TGTGCCAGCAGCGTAGCCCCGGACGGTTACAATGAGCAGTTCTTC.

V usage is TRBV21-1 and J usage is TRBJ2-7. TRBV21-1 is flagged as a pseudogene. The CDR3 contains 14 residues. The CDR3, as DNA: TGTGCCAGCAGCAACGAGCCGGGCTCCTACGAGCAGTACGTC. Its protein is CASSNEPGSYEQYV.

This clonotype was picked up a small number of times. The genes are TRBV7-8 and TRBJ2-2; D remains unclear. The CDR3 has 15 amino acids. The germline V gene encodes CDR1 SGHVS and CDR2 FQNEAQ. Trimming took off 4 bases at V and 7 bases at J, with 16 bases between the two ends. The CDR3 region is CASSSSAGRSGELFF. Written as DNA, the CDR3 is TGTGCCAGCAGCTCCTCCGCTGGAAGGAGCGGGGAGCTGTTTTTT. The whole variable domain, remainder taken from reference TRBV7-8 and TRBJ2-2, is GAGVSQSPRYKVAKRGQDVALRCDPISGHVSLFWYQQALGQGPEFLTYFQNEAQLDKSGLPSDRFFAERPEGSVSTLKIQRTQQEDSAVYLCASSSSAGRSGELFFGEGSRLTVL.

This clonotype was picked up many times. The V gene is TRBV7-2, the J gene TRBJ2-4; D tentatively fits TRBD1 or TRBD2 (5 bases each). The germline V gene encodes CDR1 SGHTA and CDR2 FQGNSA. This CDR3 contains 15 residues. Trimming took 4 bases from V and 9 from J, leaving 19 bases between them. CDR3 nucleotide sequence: TGTGCCAGCAGCTCCGGACGGGGCGGTTTTGGCATTCAGTACTTC. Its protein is CASSSGRGGFGIQYF.

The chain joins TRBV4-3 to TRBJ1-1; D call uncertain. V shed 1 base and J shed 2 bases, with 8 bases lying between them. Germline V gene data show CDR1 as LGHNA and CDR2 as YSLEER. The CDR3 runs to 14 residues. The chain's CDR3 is CASSQARPNTEAFF. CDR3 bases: TGCGCCAGCAGCCAAGCTCGGCCTAACACTGAAGCTTTCTTT.